This passage covers 6 T cell receptor beta chains from one sample sequenced in a study of blood T cell repertoires in COVID-19. The data were produced by immunoSEQ multiplex PCR, yet TCRdb's version contains in-frame clones alone and is incomplete. The sample holds 200,000 or so clones, nearly 90% seen once. Sequenced input: PBMCs or T cells enriched from blood (not recorded which). The receptors here all came from a man aged 25 to 40 who had recovered from COVID-19.

This sequence joins TRBV9 and TRBJ1-5, with TRBD1 identical over 7 bases. J lost 4 bases, V lost 4 bases, and 8 bases had no gene match. Germline CDR1 is SGDLS and CDR2 is YYNGEE. This CDR3 comprises 15 residues. CDR3 sequence reads: CASSLSGTENQPQHF. CDR3 DNA sequence: TGTGCCAGCAGCCTCTCCGGGACAGAGAATCAGCCCCAGCATTTT.

This clone occurred once. The chain employs TRBV18 and TRBJ2-1; D is possibly TRBD1 (6 bases). This CDR3 contains 14 residues. Germline lookup yields CDR1 KGHSH and CDR2 LQKENI. The germline V and J ends were trimmed by 4 bases and 4 bases, with 11 bases remaining between them. Here the CDR3 DNA reads TGTGCCAGCTCACGACGGGACATGTACAATGAGCAGTTCTTC. Translation: CASSRRDMYNEQFF.

The rearrangement uses TRBV12-3 or TRBV12-4 and TRBJ2-1; D may be TRBD1 (5 bases). V gave up 5 bases and J gave up 7 bases, with 6 bases separating them. The length of the CDR3 is 11 residues. The CDR3 spells CASSQGNEQFF. DNA for the CDR3: TGTGCCAGCAGTCAGGGAAATGAGCAGTTCTTC.

This chain connects TRBV9 to TRBJ1-4, with D possibly being TRBD1 (5 bases). V lost 4 bases, J lost 5 bases, and 15 bases lay in between. The CDR3 spans 15 residues. The germline V gene has CDR1 SGDLS and CDR2 YYNGEE. Written as DNA, the CDR3 is TGTGCCAGCAGCTTGGCGGCGGGGGGGAATGAAAAACTGTTTTTT. Translating gives CASSLAAGGNEKLFF.

This chain connects TRBV18 to TRBJ2-1; maybe TRBD1 (5 bases). This CDR3 has 15 residues. V lost 3 bases to trimming and J lost 4 bases, with 13 bases between them. The germline V gene has CDR1 KGHSH and CDR2 LQKENI. CDR3 region: CASSPGKGIYNEQFF. In DNA, the CDR3 is TGTGCCAGCTCACCCGGCAAGGGGATATACAATGAGCAGTTCTTC.

The rearrangement joins TRBV25-1 to TRBJ1-1, with D possibly being TRBD1 (5 bases). Germline CDR1 reads MGHDK; CDR2 reads SYGVNS. V lost 2 bases and J 5 bases, leaving 12 bases between the germline ends. The CDR3 spans 14 residues. The CDR3 bases are TGTGCCAGCAGTGAAGGCGGGGGGAGGACTGAAGCTTTCTTT. Its translation: CASSEGGGRTEAFF.